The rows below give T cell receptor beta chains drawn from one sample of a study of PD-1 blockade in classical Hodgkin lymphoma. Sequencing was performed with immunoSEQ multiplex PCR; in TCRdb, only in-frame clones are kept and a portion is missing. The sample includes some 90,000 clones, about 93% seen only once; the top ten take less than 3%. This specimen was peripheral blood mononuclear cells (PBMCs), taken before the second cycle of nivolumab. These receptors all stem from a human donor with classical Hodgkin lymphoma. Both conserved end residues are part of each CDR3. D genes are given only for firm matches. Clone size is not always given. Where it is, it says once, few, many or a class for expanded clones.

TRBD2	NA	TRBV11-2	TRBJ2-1	CASSPEGGRGYNEQFF	TGTGCCAGCAGCCCCGAGGGCGGGAGGGGTTACAATGAGCAGTTCTTC
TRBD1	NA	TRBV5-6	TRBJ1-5	CASSLGTGEPGQPQHF	TGTGCCAGCAGCCTGGGAACAGGGGAGCCGGGTCAGCCCCAGCATTTT
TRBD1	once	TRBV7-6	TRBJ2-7	CASSPVGTGFYEQYF	TGTGCCAGCAGCCCAGTGGGGACAGGCTTCTACGAGCAGTACTTC
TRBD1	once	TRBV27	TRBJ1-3	CASSDRQGGVGNTIYF	TGTGCCAGCAGTGACCGACAGGGAGGAGTTGGAAACACCATATATTTT
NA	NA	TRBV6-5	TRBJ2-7	CASQRRGATNEQYF	TGTGCCAGCCAACGTCGGGGGGCGACCAACGAGCAGTACTTC
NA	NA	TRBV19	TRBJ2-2	CASLPRDTGELFF	TGTGCCAGTCTCCCCAGGGACACCGGGGAGCTGTTTTTT
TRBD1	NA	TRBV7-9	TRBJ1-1	CASSLGGQLTEAFF	TGTGCCAGCAGCCTGGGGGGACAGCTCACTGAAGCTTTCTTT
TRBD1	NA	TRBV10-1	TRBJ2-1	CASSSYRGNEQFF	TGCGCCAGCAGTTCCTACAGGGGGAATGAGCAGTTCTTC
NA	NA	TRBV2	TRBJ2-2	CASSETAERRELFF	TGTGCCAGCAGTGAAACGGCGGAGAGGAGGGAGCTGTTTTTT
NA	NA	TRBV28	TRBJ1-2	CASSFSQEYYGYTF	TGTGCCAGCAGTTTTTCCCAGGAGTACTATGGCTACACCTTC
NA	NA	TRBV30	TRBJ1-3	CACRGSGNTIYF	TGTGCCTGCAGGGGTTCTGGAAACACCATATATTTT
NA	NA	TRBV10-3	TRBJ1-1	CAISATGFEAFF	TGTGCCATCAGCGCTACAGGGTTTGAAGCTTTCTTT
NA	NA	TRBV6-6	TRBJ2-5	CASSARPGLREETQYF	TGTGCCAGCAGTGCGAGACCGGGACTCCGAGAAGAGACCCAGTACTTC
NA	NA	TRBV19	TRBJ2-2	CASSSHIRTGAGELFF	TGTGCCAGTAGTTCTCACATCCGGACGGGGGCCGGGGAGCTGTTTTTT
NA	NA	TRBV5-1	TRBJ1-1	CASSQGTEAFF	TGCGCCAGCAGCCAGGGAACTGAAGCTTTCTTT
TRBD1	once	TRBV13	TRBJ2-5	CASSLAPGQGGIQYF	TGTGCCAGCAGCTTAGCCCCGGGACAGGGTGGGATCCAGTACTTC
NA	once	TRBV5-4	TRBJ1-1	CASSLVDMNTEAFF	TGTGCCAGCAGCCTGGTCGACATGAACACTGAAGCTTTCTTT
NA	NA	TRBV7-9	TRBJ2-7	CASSFDSYEQYF	TGTGCCAGCAGCTTCGACAGCTACGAGCAGTACTTC
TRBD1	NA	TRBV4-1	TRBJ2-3	CASSQPPTGRDRVGSDTQYF	TGCGCCAGCAGCCAGCCACCGACCGGCCGGGACAGGGTTGGTTCAGATACGCAGTATTTT
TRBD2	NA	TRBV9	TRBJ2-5	CASSVHIAGETQYF	TGTGCCAGCAGCGTTCACATAGCGGGAGAGACCCAGTACTTC
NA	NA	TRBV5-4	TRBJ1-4	CASSFWTAATNEKLFF	TGTGCCAGCAGCTTTTGGACGGCCGCAACTAATGAAAAACTGTTTTTT
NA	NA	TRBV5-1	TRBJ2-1	CASSLDSSSYNEQFF	TGCGCCAGCAGCTTGGACTCAAGCTCCTACAATGAGCAGTTCTTC